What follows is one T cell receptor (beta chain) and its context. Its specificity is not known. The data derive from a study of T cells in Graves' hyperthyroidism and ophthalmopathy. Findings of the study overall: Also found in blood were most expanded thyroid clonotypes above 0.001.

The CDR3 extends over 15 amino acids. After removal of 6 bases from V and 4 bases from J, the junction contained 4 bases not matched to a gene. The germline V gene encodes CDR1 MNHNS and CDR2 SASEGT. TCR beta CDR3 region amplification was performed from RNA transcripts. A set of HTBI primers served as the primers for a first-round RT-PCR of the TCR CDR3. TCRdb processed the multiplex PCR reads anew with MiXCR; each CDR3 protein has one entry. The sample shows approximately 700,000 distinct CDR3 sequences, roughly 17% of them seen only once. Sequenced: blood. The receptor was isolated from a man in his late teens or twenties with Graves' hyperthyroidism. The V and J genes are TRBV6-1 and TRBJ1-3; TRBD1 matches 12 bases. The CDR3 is CASRRDRGQGNTIYF. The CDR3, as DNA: TGTGCCAGCAGGCGGGACAGGGGGCAGGGAAACACCATATATTTT.